The entry that follows covers one TCR beta chain sequence. The germline gives CDR1 KGHSH, CDR2 LQKENI. Trimming removed 3 bases from V and 4 bases from J, with 18 bases in between. The CDR3 is made up of 16 amino acids. This specimen comes from a study of shared clonotypes between healthy human individuals. Study-level background: Donors had three CD4 naive, three CD4 memory, two CD8 naive and one CD8 memory plate apiece.

Repertoires were generated with immunoSEQ multiplex PCR, while TCRdb's copy carries only in-frame clones and drops some. The sample has some 2,100,000 clones, approximately 95% seen once. V usage is TRBV18 and J usage is TRBJ2-5; a weak D match, TRBD2 (5 bases). The clonotype comes from a man aged 18 to 30 in good health. Sequenced sample: naive CD4+ T cells sorted from blood. As to subset: CD45RA+ positively selected. As DNA, the CDR3 is TGTGCCAGCTCACCCCGTAACAACGGGGTTGGAGAGACCCAGTACTTC. It encodes CASSPRNNGVGETQYF.